This T cell receptor beta chain was retrieved from a study of cytomegalovirus exposure and HLA in healthy donors. Across the study: The 110 million or so unique TCR beta sequences, from 150 million to 200 million T cells, were found by an earlier analysis. Study-level points and caveats: The presence/absence work took it that sequencing depth was about the same across donors. By a later analysis, the bulk of CMV-associated TCR beta chains appeared HLA-restricted.

To note about this clone: Its antigen is currently unknown.

Healthy bone marrow donors made up the donor group. The CDR3 length is 16 residues. V lost 3 bases and J lost 4, with 18 bases in between. The germline gives CDR1 MGHRA, CDR2 YSYEKL. PCR involved 60 Vbeta and 13 Jbeta primers. Sequenced by immunoSEQ multiplex PCR; TCRdb stores in-frame clones only, minus some. The data contain about 150,000 clones, roughly 84% of them singletons. The chain joins TRBV4-1 to TRBJ1-2; tentative D call: TRBD1 (6 bases). The clonotype comes from a woman between 18 and 29 years old in good health and CMV-seronegative. Sequencing was carried out using PBMCs. The CDR3 is CASSQAPRGLGYGYTF. The CDR3 coding sequence is TGCGCCAGCAGCCAGGCCCCCAGGGGATTGGGCTATGGCTACACCTTC.